This TCR beta chain was documented in a study of blood T cells in healthy people across ages (dated by TCRdb to about 2015). Regarding the study in general: In model experiments, roughly one uniquely barcoded TCR beta cDNA molecule per two T cells was captured by template switching. Four age groups were formed from the donors: young (average 16 years), middle-aged (around 39), aged (roughly 59) and long-lived (around 82). Age-related changes in TCR beta repertoire diversity were measured in the study by deep sequencing normalized with unique cDNA molecular identifiers. To avoid experimental bias, donors of different ages were spread randomly across the sequencing lanes. The study analyzed two additional independent replicas of 1 million unique cDNA reads from the same blood draw for two donors, one aged 18 to 30 and one aged 80 or older.

Spanning cysteine to phenylalanine, the CDR3 consists of 16 amino acids. Only CDR3 DNA remains: 48 bases, in frame from the first base. V drops 0 bases and J drops 4 bases, leaving 14 bases in between. The germline V gene specifies SGHAT as CDR1 and FQNNGV as CDR2. The library was built by means of 5' RACE. Sequencing was performed on an Illumina HiSeq 2500. A second about 7 to 11 cycle PCR used a sample-barcoded 5' primer and a J-beta primer mix. A unique molecular identifier was introduced onto each TCR beta cDNA molecule by a template-switch 5' adaptor carrying 12 random nucleotides. Each sample yielded at least 3 million CDR3-containing paired-end reads. All of the RNA was converted into first-strand cDNA using the Mint cDNA synthesis kit, with a TRBC-specific oligonucleotide serving as the primer. Following uracil-DNA glycosylase treatment, a first 18-cycle PCR with universal primers M1SS and BC2_uni_R was performed on all cDNA. In the authors' own workflow: Normalization of each sample was performed by random selection of 1 million high-quality reads, each carrying a distinct molecular identifier. Reads with shared molecular identifiers were discarded instead of being binned into consensus sequences. MiTCR, with a Q25 quality threshold and the strictest error-elimination algorithm, was used for CDR3 identification, clonotype clustering and error correction. A nonparametric unseen species model with Euler transformation was used to estimate a lower bound on total TCR beta diversity. TCRdb reworked the public reads: Q25 trimming with fastp, MiXCR clone assembly, productive beta chains retained. Identical CDR3 proteins give one entry, which carries the most common genes and DNA. TCRdb, not the authors, supplied the V and J calls. This sample holds some 1.7 million distinct CDR3 sequences; roughly 27% were observed only once. Around 7.7% of the sample comes from the top ten.

Systemically healthy Caucasian individuals from Russia, approximately 39 in total and aged roughly 6 to 95 years, were included as donors. Each donor gave 8 to 10 milliliters of peripheral blood, drawn into EDTA-treated Vacutainer tubes. Ficoll-Paque density-gradient centrifugation was used to isolate PBMCs, with at least 6 million per sample. Total RNA, at least 6 micrograms per sample, was extracted from PBMCs with Trizol reagent. For every donor, flow cytometry on a PBMC aliquot measured the percentage of naive CD45RAhigh/CD27high T cells. In regard to this clonotype: Its cognate antigen has yet to be identified. Base quality data are lacking; no much larger clone is found one base away.

What the authors observed across the whole study: Total diversity estimates from one million sequenced T cells were considered lower bounds and underestimates. Because profiling used bulk unsorted PBMCs, naive and antigen-experienced compartments could not be compared conclusively. Donor CMV infection status was unknown, potentially confounding age-related changes in expanded clonotypes. The percentage of naive T cells measured by flow cytometry correlated strongly with observed TCR beta diversity. Compared with the aged group, the long-lived group had more naive CD4+ T cells, fewer expanded clones and increased TCR diversity, suggesting age selection. Observed TCR beta diversity per million T cells fell roughly linearly with age, and a significant reduction was already apparent by age about 38.

The chain is assembled from TRBV11-2 and TRBJ2-3; the D gene is perhaps TRBD1, on 5 matching bases. Sequenced material: blood. The sequence derives from a woman aged 30 to 39 in good health. The base sequence is TGTGCCAGCAGCTTAGAGGTCAGGGTAGGCCCAGATACGCAGTATTTT. This is translated as CASSLEVRVGPDTQYF.